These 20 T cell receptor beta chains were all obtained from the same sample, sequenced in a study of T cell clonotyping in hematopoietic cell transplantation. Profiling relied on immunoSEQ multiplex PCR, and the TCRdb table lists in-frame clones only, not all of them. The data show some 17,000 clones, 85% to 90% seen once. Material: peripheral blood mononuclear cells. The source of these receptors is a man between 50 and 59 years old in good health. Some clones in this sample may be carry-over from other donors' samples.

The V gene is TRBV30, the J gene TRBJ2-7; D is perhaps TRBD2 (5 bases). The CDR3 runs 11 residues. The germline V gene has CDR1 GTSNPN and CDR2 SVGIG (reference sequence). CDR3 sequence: CGAGPYYEQYF. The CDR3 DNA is TGTGGGGCGGGTCCTTACTACGAGCAGTACTTC.

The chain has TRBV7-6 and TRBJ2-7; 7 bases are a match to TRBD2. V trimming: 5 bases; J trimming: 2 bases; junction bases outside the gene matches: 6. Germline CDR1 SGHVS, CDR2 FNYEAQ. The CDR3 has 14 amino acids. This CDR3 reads CASSPGLGPYEQYF. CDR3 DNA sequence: TGTGCCAGCAGCCCTGGACTAGGTCCCTACGAGCAGTACTTC.

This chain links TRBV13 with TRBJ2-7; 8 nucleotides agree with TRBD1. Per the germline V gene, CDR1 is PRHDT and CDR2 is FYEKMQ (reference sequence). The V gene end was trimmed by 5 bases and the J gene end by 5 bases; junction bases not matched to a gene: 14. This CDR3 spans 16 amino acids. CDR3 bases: TGTGCCAGCAGCCCGGTCCCCGGGACAGGAGGGAACGAGCAGTACTTC. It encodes CASSPVPGTGGNEQYF.

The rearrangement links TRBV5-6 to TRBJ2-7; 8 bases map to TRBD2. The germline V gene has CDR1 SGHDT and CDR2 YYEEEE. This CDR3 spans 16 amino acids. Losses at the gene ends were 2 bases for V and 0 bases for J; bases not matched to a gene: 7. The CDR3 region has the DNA TGTGCCAGCAGCTTCCTCCGCCGGGGGGGCTCCTACGAGCAGTACTTC. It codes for CASSFLRRGGSYEQYF.

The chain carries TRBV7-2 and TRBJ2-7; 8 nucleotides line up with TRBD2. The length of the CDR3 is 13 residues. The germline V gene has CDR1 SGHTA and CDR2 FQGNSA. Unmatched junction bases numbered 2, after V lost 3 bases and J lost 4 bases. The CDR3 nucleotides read TGTGCCAGCAGCTTCCGACTAGCGTACGAGCAGTACTTC. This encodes CASSFRLAYEQYF. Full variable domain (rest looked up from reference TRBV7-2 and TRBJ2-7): GAGVSQSPSNKVTEKGKDVELRCDPISGHTALYWYRQSLGQGLEFLIYFQGNSAPDKSGLPSDRFSAERTGGSVSTLTIQRTQQEDSAVYLCASSFRLAYEQYFGPGTRLTVT.

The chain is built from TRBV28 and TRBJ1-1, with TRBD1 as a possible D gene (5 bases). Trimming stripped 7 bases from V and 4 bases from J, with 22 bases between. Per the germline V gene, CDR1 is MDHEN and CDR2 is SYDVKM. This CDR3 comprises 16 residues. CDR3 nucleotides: TGTGCCAGCAACTCGGGCCGAGGGGCTAGTTCCACTGAAGCTTTCTTT. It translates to CASNSGRGASSTEAFF. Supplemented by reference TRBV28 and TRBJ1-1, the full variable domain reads DVKVTQSSRYLVKRTGEKVFLECVQDMDHENMFWYRQDPGLGLRLIYFSYDVKMKEKGDIPEGYSVSREKKERFSLILESASTNQTSMYLCASNSGRGASSTEAFFGQGTRLTVV.

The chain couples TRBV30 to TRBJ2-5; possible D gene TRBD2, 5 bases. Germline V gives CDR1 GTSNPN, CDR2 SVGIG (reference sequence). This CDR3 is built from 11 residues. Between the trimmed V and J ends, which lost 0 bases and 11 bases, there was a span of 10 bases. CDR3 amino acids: CAWSVRSGQYF. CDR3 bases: TGTGCCTGGAGTGTAAGATCGGGGCAGTACTTC. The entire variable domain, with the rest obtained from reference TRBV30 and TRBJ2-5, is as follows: SQTIHQWPATLVQPVGSPLSLECTVEGTSNPNLYWYRQAAGRGLQLLFYSVGIGQISSEVPQNLSASRPQDRQFILSSKKLLLSDSGFYLCAWSVRSGQYFGPGTRLLVL.

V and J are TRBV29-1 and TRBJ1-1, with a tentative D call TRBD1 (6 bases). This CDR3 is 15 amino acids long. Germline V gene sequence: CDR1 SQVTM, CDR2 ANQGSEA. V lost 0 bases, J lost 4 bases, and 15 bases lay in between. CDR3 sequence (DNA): TGCAGCGTTGAAGACCCCCGCCAGGGGTTCACTGAAGCTTTCTTT. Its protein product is CSVEDPRQGFTEAFF.

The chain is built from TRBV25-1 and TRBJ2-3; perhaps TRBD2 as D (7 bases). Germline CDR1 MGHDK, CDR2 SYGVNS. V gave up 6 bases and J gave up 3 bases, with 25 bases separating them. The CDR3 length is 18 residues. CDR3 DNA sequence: TGTGCCAGCAGGGGATTTGGCGGGGGCCTCTCCGGGACAGATACGCAGTATTTT. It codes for CASRGFGGGLSGTDTQYF.

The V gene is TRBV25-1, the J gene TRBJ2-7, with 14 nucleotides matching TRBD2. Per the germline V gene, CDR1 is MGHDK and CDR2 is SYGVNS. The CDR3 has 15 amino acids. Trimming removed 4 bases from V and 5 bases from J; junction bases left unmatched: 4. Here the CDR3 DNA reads TGTGCCAGCAGTGCGGGACTAGCGGGGGAAAACGAGCAGTACTTC. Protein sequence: CASSAGLAGENEQYF.

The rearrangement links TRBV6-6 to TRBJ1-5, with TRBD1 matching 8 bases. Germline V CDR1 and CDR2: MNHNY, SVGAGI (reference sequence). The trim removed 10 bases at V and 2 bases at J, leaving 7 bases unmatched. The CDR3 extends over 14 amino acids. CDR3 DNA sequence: TGTGCCACCACGGACAGGGAAGGCAATCAGCCCCAGCATTTT. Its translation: CATTDREGNQPQHF.

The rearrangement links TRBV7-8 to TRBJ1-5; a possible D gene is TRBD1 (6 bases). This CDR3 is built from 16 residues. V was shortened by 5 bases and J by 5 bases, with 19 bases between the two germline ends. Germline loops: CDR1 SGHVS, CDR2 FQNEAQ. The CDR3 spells CASSVTGIGRYQPQHF. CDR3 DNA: TGTGCCAGCAGCGTCACAGGGATAGGCCGTTATCAGCCCCAGCATTTT. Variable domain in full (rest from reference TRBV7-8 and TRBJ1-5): GAGVSQSPRYKVAKRGQDVALRCDPISGHVSLFWYQQALGQGPEFLTYFQNEAQLDKSGLPSDRFFAERPEGSVSTLKIQRTQQEDSAVYLCASSVTGIGRYQPQHFGDGTRLSIL.

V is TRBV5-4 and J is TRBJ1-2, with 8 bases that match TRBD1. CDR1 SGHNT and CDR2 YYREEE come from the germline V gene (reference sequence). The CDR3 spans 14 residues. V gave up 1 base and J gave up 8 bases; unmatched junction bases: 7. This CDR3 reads CASSLLGQVSGYTF. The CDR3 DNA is TGTGCCAGCAGCTTGCTGGGACAGGTTTCGGGCTACACCTTC.

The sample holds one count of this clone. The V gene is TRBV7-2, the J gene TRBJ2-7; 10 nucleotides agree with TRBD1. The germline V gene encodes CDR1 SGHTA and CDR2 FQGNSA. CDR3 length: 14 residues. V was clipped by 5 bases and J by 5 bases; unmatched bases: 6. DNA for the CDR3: TGTGCCAGCAGCCATCGGACAGGGGGGGACGAGCAGTACTTC. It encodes CASSHRTGGDEQYF.

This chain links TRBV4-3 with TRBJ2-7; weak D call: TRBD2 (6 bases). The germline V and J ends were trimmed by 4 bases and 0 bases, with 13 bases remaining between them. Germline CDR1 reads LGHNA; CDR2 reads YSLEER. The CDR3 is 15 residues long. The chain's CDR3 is CASSRVFSGSYEQYF. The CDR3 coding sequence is TGCGCCAGCAGCCGGGTTTTTAGCGGCTCCTACGAGCAGTACTTC.

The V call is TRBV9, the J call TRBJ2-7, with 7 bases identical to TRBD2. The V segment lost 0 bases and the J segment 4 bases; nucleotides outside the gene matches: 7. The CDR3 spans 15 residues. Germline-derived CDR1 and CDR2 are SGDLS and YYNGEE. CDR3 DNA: TGTGCCAGCAGCGTAGCTGCGGGGGAGCAATACGAGCAGTACTTC. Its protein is CASSVAAGEQYEQYF.

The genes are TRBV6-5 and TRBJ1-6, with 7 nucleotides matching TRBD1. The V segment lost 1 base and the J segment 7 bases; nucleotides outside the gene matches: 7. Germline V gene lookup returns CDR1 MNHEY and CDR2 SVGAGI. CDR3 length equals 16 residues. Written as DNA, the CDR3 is TGTGCCAGCAGTTACTATGGGACAGCCAGGAATTCACCCCTCCACTTT. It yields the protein CASSYYGTARNSPLHF.

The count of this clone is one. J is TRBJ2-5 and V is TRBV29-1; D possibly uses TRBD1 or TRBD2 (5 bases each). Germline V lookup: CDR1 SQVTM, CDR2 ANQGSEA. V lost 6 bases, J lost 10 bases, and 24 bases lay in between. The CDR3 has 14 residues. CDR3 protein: CSVVRDRLTGNQYF. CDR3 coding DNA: TGCAGCGTAGTCCGGGACCGCTTAACGGGGAACCAGTACTTC.

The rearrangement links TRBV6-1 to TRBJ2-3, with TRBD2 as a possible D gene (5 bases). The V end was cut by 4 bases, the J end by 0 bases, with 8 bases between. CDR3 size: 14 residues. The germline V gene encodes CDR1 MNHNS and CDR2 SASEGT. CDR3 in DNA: TGTGCCAGCAGTGCGGGGATGAGCACAGATACGCAGTATTTT. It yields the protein CASSAGMSTDTQYF.

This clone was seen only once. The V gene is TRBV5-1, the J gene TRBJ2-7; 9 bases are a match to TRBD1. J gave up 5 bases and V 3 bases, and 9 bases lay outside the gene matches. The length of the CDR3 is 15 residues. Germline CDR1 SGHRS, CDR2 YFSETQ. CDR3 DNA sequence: TGCGCCAGCAGCTATGGAACAGGGGGCTACAACGAGCAGTACTTC. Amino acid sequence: CASSYGTGGYNEQYF.